Each of the 5 T cell receptor beta chains below was sequenced from the same sample in a study of identical twins. Each CDR3 protein is one row after TCRdb ran MiXCR on the 5' RACE reads. The table shows about 690,000 distinct CDR3 sequences, with approximately 22% occurring only once. These data were likewise used in another study, on T cells expressing NK-cell markers.

The sample comprised PBMCs. Every receptor here comes from a woman between 18 and 29 years old in good health.

The chain recombines TRBV19 with TRBJ1-1; D remains unclear. The V gene's germline CDR1 is LNHDA and CDR2 SQIVND (reference sequence). V was cut by 3 bases and J by 0 bases, with 5 bases left in between. This CDR3 has 13 amino acids. This CDR3 is CASSISLNTEAFF. In DNA, the CDR3 is TGTGCCAGTAGTATTAGCCTGAACACTGAAGCTTTCTTT.

The gene calls are TRBV5-1 and TRBJ1-2, with 8 bases identical to TRBD1. With 8 bases clipped from V and 4 bases from J, the junction kept 10 bases outside the gene matches. The germline gives CDR1 SGHRS, CDR2 YFSETQ. CDR3 size: 14 residues. DNA of the CDR3: TGCGCCAGTGGGGAGCAGGGGGCCTCCTATGGCTACACCTTC. This encodes CASGEQGASYGYTF.

The chain employs TRBV18 and TRBJ1-1, with 8 bases fitting TRBD1. The CDR3 spans 15 residues. Germline CDR1 reads KGHSH; CDR2 reads LQKENI. Germline trimming cut 3 bases from V and 6 bases from J; bases unmatched to any gene: 9. CDR3 sequence (DNA): TGTGCCAGCTCACCGACGGGCAGGGGGCTAGCTGAAGCTTTCTTT. As protein: CASSPTGRGLAEAFF.

CDR3 coding DNA: TGCAGCGTTGAAGATCGGCGGACAGTGGGCACTGAAGCTTTCTTT. Translating it yields CSVEDRRTVGTEAFF. The chain recombines TRBV29-1 with TRBJ1-1, with TRBD1 as a possible D gene (6 bases). The CDR3 sequence is 15 residues long. Trimming removed 0 bases from V and 4 bases from J, with 15 bases in between. Germline V gene lookup returns CDR1 SQVTM and CDR2 ANQGSEA.

This clonotype was seen a few times. This chain uses TRBV20-1 with TRBJ2-3, with 10 bases fitting TRBD2. V trimming: 0 bases; J trimming: 2 bases; junction bases outside the gene matches: 8. Germline V gene sequence: CDR1 DFQATT, CDR2 SNEGSKA (reference sequence). This CDR3 is 17 amino acids long. CDR3 in amino acids: CSARDAAAGGDTDTQYF. The CDR3 nucleotides read TGCAGTGCTAGAGATGCGGCAGCGGGGGGGGACACAGATACGCAGTATTTT.